The 9 T cell receptor beta chains given below trace back to one sample, sequenced in a study of shared clonotypes between healthy human individuals. Profiling relied on immunoSEQ multiplex PCR, and the TCRdb table lists in-frame clones only, not all of them. The sample lists over a million clones; about 75% were seen once. The specimen sequenced was memory CD4+ T cells sorted from blood. Subset noted: CD45RA-negative fraction. These receptors all stem from a man aged 18 to 29 in good health.

The chain couples TRBV10-3 to TRBJ2-7; no definite D call. The germline V gene encodes CDR1 ENHRY and CDR2 SYGVKD. The V end lost 4 bases, the J end lost 4 bases, and 17 bases lay between the germline ends. This CDR3 has 15 amino acids. The CDR3 here is CAISGTGSQMYEQYF. The DNA for the CDR3 is TGTGCCATCAGTGGTACCGGGTCCCAGATGTACGAGCAGTACTTC.

V gene TRBV12-5 combines with J gene TRBJ2-7; the D call may be TRBD1 or TRBD2 (5 bases each). V was cut by 2 bases and J by 2 bases, with 10 bases left in between. This CDR3 comprises 14 residues. Germline CDR1 reads LGHNT; CDR2 reads FRNRAP. In nucleotides, the CDR3 is TGTGCTAGTGGTTTGAGACGGGACGCCTACGAGCAGTACTTC. Protein sequence: CASGLRRDAYEQYF. Together with reference TRBV12-5 and TRBJ2-7, the CDR3 gives the full variable domain: DARVTQTPRHKVTEMGQEVTMRCQPILGHNTVFWYRQTMMQGLELLAYFRNRAPLDDSGMPKDRFSAEMPDATLATLKIQPSEPRDSAVYFCASGLRRDAYEQYFGPGTRLTVT.

The chain combines TRBV10-3 with TRBJ2-4, with D possibly matching TRBD2 (5 bases). Germline V gene sequence: CDR1 ENHRY, CDR2 SYGVKD. The CDR3 consists of 12 residues. V lost 10 bases to trimming and J lost 5 bases, with 12 bases between them. The CDR3: CATWTGENIQYF. The CDR3 nucleotides read TGTGCCACCTGGACCGGGGAAAACATTCAGTACTTC.

V usage is TRBV19 and J usage is TRBJ2-1; tentatively, D is TRBD1 (5 bases). The CDR3 extends over 15 amino acids. CDR1 and CDR2 (germline): LNHDA, SQIVND (reference sequence). Trimming cost V 7 bases and J 8 bases, with 21 bases left between them. The CDR3 loop reads CASTVGQGLSDEQFF. CDR3 nucleotide sequence: TGTGCCAGTACCGTGGGTCAGGGCCTGAGCGATGAGCAGTTCTTC.

This chain joins TRBV19 and TRBJ2-3, with 7 bases matching TRBD2. Germline CDR1 reads LNHDA; CDR2 reads SQIVND (reference sequence). The CDR3 has 13 residues. Trimming at V came to 7 bases and at J to 8 bases, leaving 9 bases not matched to a gene. CDR3 DNA sequence: TGTGCCAGTAACGGCGCGGGAGTTGGTACGCAGTATTTT. This translates into CASNGAGVGTQYF.

A few counts support this clone. The J gene is TRBJ2-3, the V gene TRBV18; D is unclear. Germline V gene data show CDR1 as KGHSH and CDR2 as LQKENI. Trimming took 0 bases from V and 2 from J, leaving 6 bases between them. This CDR3 comprises 14 residues. The CDR3 DNA follows: TGTGCCAGCTCACCACCAATTCTCACAGATACGCAGTATTTT. Protein: CASSPPILTDTQYF. The complete variable domain, with remaining parts taken from reference TRBV18 and TRBJ2-3, reads NAGVMQNPRHLVRRRGQEARLRCSPMKGHSHVYWYRQLPEEGLKFMVYLQKENIIDESGMPKERFSAEFPKEGPSILRIQQVVRGDSAAYFCASSPPILTDTQYFGPGTRLTVL.

V usage is TRBV15 and J usage is TRBJ1-2, with 8 bases matching TRBD1. V lost 6 bases and J lost 4; bases outside the gene matches: 16. Germline loops: CDR1 LNHNV, CDR2 YYDKDF (reference sequence). The CDR3 is made up of 17 amino acids. The CDR3: CATRGREGRDRTYGYTF. The CDR3 DNA sequence: TGTGCCACCAGGGGGAGGGAAGGCCGGGACAGGACCTATGGCTACACCTTC. The full variable domain, with the rest looked up from reference TRBV15 and TRBJ1-2, is DAMVIQNPRYQVTQFGKPVTLSCSQTLNHNVMYWYQQKSSQAPKLLFHYYDKDFNNEADTPDNFQSRRPNTSFCFLDIRSPGLGDTAMYLCATRGREGRDRTYGYTFGSGTRLTVV.

The V and J genes are TRBV6-5 and TRBJ2-1; 15 bases line up with TRBD2. CDR3 size: 15 residues. Germline lookup yields CDR1 MNHEY and CDR2 SVGAGI. The V gene end was trimmed by 6 bases and the J gene end by 7 bases; junction bases not matched to a gene: 4. The CDR3 region is CASSRGLAGGNEQFF. CDR3 sequence (DNA): TGTGCCAGCAGCCGAGGACTAGCGGGAGGGAATGAGCAGTTCTTC.

This clone was recorded only once. The chain is built from TRBV5-1 and TRBJ1-3; D is perhaps TRBD1 (5 bases). Trimming pared 0 bases from V and 1 base from J, leaving 11 bases between. The CDR3 is 16 residues long. Germline loops: CDR1 SGHRS, CDR2 YFSETQ. The DNA of the CDR3 is TGCGCCAGCAGCTTGGAGGGGTCGAGTTCTGGAAACACCATATATTTT. Encoded protein: CASSLEGSSSGNTIYF.